The clone carrying this T cell receptor beta chain was seen more than once but under ten times. Its specificity is unknown. The CDR3 runs to 14 residues. Germline CDR1 and CDR2: SGHAT and FQNNGV. Trimming stripped 8 bases from V and 3 bases from J, with 15 bases between. The 5'RACE method, run with constant-segment primers, produced TCR alpha and TCR beta cDNA libraries (carrying sample barcodes and UMIs). TCRdb re-derived calls from the 5' RACE reads in MiXCR, one entry per CDR3 protein. Of around 300,000 distinct CDR3 sequences listed, around 13% were seen once; the top ten hold roughly 20%. The data are from a study of T-cell memory formation after mild COVID-19. Whole-study results and caveats: Contracting CD4+ clones sat mainly in CM and EM; CD8+ in EMRA. Clones that shrank (day 15 to 85) were balanced CD4/CD8, whereas later expanders leaned CD4+. Cross-reactive memory seemingly joined, as some responding clones were found in pre-infection memory.

The rearrangement links TRBV11-2 to TRBJ2-3; D tentatively reads TRBD1 or TRBD2 (6 bases each). The specimen was PBMCs or a T cell subset sorted from them (not recorded which). The TCR was taken from a young man who had mild COVID-19 (a few samples of this study predate the infection). Cell type and time point are not known. CDR3 nucleotide sequence: TGTGCCAGCCAGTGGCTAGGGGGGACAGATACGCAGTATTTT. This sequence encodes CASQWLGGTDTQYF.